These 11 T cell receptor beta chains were all obtained from the same sample, sequenced in a study of cytomegalovirus exposure and HLA in healthy donors. Primers for the PCR totalled 60 Vbeta and 13 Jbeta. TCRdb's table, derived via immunoSEQ multiplex PCR, lists solely in-frame clones and lacks some. The sample lists roughly 180,000 clones, around 80% seen once, with approximately 6.7% in the top ten. Sequenced sample: PBMCs. Receptor source: a young man in good health and CMV-seropositive.

The chain has TRBV7-2 and TRBJ2-4; D unresolved. This CDR3 contains 16 residues. Trimming took off 4 bases at V and 0 bases at J, with 13 bases between the two ends. The V gene's germline CDR1 is SGHTA and CDR2 FQGNSA. The CDR3 DNA is TGTGCCAGCAGCTCACCCCCGGGTCTAGCCAAAAACATTCAGTACTTC. As protein: CASSSPPGLAKNIQYF. Combining the CDR3 with reference TRBV7-2 and TRBJ2-4 gives the whole variable domain GAGVSQSPSNKVTEKGKDVELRCDPISGHTALYWYRQSLGQGLEFLIYFQGNSAPDKSGLPSDRFSAERTGGSVSTLTIQRTQQEDSAVYLCASSSPPGLAKNIQYFGAGTRLSVL.

On this clone itself: Mismatch with germline at one junction end may stem from a read error. V and J are TRBV19 and TRBJ2-3, with 9 bases that match TRBD1. This CDR3 spans 12 amino acids. Germline assignment: CDR1 LNHDA and CDR2 SQIVND (reference sequence). CDR3 sequence (DNA): TGTGCCAGTAGCCAGACAGGGGGGTGGGTGCATTTT. As protein: CASSQTGGWVHF.

The chain links TRBV10-1 to TRBJ2-1; 9 bases fit TRBD2. Germline V gives CDR1 WNHNN, CDR2 SYGVQD (reference sequence). CDR3 size: 12 residues. V was pared by 2 bases and J by 15 bases, with 5 bases of the junction left unmatched. This CDR3 reads CASSEMGTSMFF. CDR3 nucleotide sequence: TGCGCCAGCAGTGAGATGGGGACTAGCATGTTCTTC.

The sample holds a few counts of this clone. This sequence joins TRBV5-5 and TRBJ2-5; no definite D call. CDR1 SGHKS and CDR2 YYEKEE come from the germline V gene (reference sequence). Trimming took off 0 bases at V and 2 bases at J, with 8 bases between the two ends. CDR3 length equals 14 residues. The CDR3 sequence: CASSLGLIQETQYF. The CDR3 nucleotides read TGTGCCAGCAGCTTGGGACTGATACAAGAGACCCAGTACTTC.

The chain recombines TRBV6-5 with TRBJ2-1; D may be TRBD1 (5 bases). This CDR3 has 14 amino acids. The germline CDR1 and CDR2 sequences are MNHEY and SVGAGI. Trimming removed 6 bases at V and 5 bases at J, with 14 bases between. This CDR3 is CASSRSDSNNEQFF. CDR3 nucleotides: TGTGCCAGCAGCCGCTCAGACAGTAACAATGAGCAGTTCTTC.

V usage is TRBV27 and J usage is TRBJ1-5; D is possibly TRBD1 (6 bases). Per germline, CDR1 MNHEY and CDR2 SMNVEV (reference sequence). The CDR3 sequence is 15 residues long. Trimming stripped 10 bases from V and 4 bases from J, with 20 bases between. This CDR3 is CATRPAARGNQPQHF. In nucleotides, the CDR3 is TGTGCCACACGTCCCGCGGCCAGGGGAAATCAGCCCCAGCATTTT.

The V gene is TRBV28, the J gene TRBJ2-2; TRBD2 might be the D (5 bases). Germline values: CDR1 MDHEN, CDR2 SYDVKM. The V end was cut by 8 bases, the J end by 3 bases, with 16 bases between. The CDR3 totals 15 residues. The CDR3 is CASLGGLPDTGELFF. CDR3 DNA: TGTGCCAGCCTCGGCGGGCTCCCAGACACCGGGGAGCTGTTTTTT.

The chain uses TRBV15 and TRBJ1-1, with 9 bases aligning to TRBD1. Trimming at V came to 2 bases and at J to 4 bases, leaving 11 bases not matched to a gene. CDR3 length: 17 amino acids. Germline assignment: CDR1 LNHNV and CDR2 YYDKDF (reference sequence). The CDR3 spells CATSRKGTGWRSTEAFF. In DNA, the CDR3 is TGTGCCACCAGCAGAAAAGGGACAGGGTGGCGGAGCACTGAAGCTTTCTTT.

The gene calls are TRBV19 and TRBJ2-1; 7 bases agree with TRBD2. Losses at the gene ends were 4 bases for V and 4 bases for J; bases not matched to a gene: 4. CDR1 LNHDA and CDR2 SQIVND come from the germline V gene (reference sequence). CDR3 length equals 14 residues. The DNA of the CDR3 is TGTGCCAGTAGTACGGCGGGGGATTACAATGAGCAGTTCTTC. It codes for CASSTAGDYNEQFF.

This chain uses TRBV7-2 with TRBJ2-3; no firm D call. Trimming left V 3 bases short and J 6 bases short, with 7 bases between. CDR1 SGHTA and CDR2 FQGNSA come from the germline V gene. The CDR3 totals 12 residues. CDR3 protein: CASSLSRDTQYF. The CDR3 nucleotides are TGTGCCAGCAGCTTGAGTCGCGATACGCAGTATTTT.

This chain uses TRBV6-5 with TRBJ1-1; D is perhaps TRBD1 (6 bases). There are 13 residues in the CDR3. Germline CDR1 MNHEY, CDR2 SVGAGI. Trimming pared 4 bases from V and 10 bases from J, leaving 16 bases between. The CDR3 reads CASSSGDTWGAFF. CDR3 bases: TGTGCCAGCAGTTCAGGGGACACCTGGGGAGCTTTCTTT.